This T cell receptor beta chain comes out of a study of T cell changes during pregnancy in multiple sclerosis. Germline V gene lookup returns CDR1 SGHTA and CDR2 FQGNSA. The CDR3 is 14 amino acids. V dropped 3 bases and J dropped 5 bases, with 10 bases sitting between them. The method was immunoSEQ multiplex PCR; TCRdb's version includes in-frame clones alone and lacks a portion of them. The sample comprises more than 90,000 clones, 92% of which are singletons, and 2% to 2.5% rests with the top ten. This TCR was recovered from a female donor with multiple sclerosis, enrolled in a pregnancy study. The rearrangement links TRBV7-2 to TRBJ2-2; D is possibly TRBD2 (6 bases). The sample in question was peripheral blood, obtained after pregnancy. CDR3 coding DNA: TGTGCCAGCAGCTTGACTAGGGGAACCGGGGAGCTGTTTTTT. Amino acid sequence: CASSLTRGTGELFF. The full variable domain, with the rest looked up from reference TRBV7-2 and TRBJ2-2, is GAGVSQSPSNKVTEKGKDVELRCDPISGHTALYWYRQSLGQGLEFLIYFQGNSAPDKSGLPSDRFSAERTGGSVSTLTIQRTQQEDSAVYLCASSLTRGTGELFFGEGSRLTVL.